This T cell receptor beta chain was captured in a study of cytomegalovirus exposure and HLA in healthy donors. V was clipped by 0 bases and J by 3 bases; unmatched bases: 3. Germline V gene data show CDR1 as LNHNV and CDR2 as YYDKDF (reference sequence). The CDR3 sequence is 17 residues long. To note about this clone: What it binds is unknown.

Only in-frame clones appear in the TCRdb table, and some are missing; sequencing was by immunoSEQ multiplex PCR. Among tens of thousands of clones, around 94% were seen once, and the ten largest hold roughly 2%. Study-wide findings and caveats: It was found in a later analysis that first-cohort TCR clusters tended to co-occur in the 120 validation repertoires.

What was sequenced was PBMCs. The J gene is TRBJ2-3, the V gene TRBV15, with 13 bases aligning to TRBD2. The sequence came from a woman between 18 and 29 years old in good health and CMV-seronegative. CDR3 residues: CATSRELLAGGTDTQYF. CDR3 coding DNA: TGTGCCACCAGCAGAGAGCTACTAGCGGGAGGGACAGATACGCAGTATTTT.